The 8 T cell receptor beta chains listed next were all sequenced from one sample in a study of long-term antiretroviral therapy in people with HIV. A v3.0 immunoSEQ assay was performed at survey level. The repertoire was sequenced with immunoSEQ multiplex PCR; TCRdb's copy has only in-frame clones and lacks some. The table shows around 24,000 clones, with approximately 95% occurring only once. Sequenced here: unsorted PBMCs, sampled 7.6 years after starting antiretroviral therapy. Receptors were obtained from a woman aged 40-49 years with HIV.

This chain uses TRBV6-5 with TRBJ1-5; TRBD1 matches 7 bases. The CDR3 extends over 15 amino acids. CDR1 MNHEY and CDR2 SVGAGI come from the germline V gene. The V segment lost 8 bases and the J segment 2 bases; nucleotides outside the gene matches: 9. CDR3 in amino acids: CASSGGRGGNQPQHF. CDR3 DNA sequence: TGTGCCAGCTCCGGCGGCAGGGGGGGCAATCAGCCCCAGCATTTT.

The CDR3 is CASNQGQGANTGELFF. The CDR3 DNA follows: TGCGCCAGCAACCAAGGACAGGGGGCTAACACCGGGGAGCTGTTTTTT. This chain uses TRBV5-1 with TRBJ2-2, with 11 bases fitting TRBD1. CDR1 is SGHRS and CDR2 is YFSETQ in the germline V gene. CDR3 length equals 16 residues. Trimming at V came to 6 bases and at J to 2 bases, leaving 6 bases not matched to a gene.

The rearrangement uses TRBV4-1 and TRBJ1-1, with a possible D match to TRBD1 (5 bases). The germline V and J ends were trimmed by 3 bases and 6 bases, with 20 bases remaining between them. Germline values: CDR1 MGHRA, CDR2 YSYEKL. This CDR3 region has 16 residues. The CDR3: CASSQSRVGGAPEAFF. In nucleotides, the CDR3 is TGCGCCAGCAGCCAGTCGAGGGTTGGGGGTGCCCCTGAAGCTTTCTTT.

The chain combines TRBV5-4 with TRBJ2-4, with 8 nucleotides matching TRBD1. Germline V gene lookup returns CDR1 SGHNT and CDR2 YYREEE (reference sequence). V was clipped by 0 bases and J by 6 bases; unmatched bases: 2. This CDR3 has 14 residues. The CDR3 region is CASSLVQGGNIQYF. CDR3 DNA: TGTGCCAGCAGCTTGGTACAGGGGGGAAACATTCAGTACTTC.

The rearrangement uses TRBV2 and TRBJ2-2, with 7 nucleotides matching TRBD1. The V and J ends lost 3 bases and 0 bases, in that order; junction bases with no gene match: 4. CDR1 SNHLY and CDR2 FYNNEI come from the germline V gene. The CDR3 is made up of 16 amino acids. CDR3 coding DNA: TGTGCCAGCAGTGAGTGGGGGACAGCGAACACCGGGGAGCTGTTTTTT. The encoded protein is CASSEWGTANTGELFF.

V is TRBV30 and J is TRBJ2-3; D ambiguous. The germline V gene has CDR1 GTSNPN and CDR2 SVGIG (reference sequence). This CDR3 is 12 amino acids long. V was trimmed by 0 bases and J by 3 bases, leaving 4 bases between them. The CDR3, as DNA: TGTGCCTGGAGTGTACGTACAGATACGCAGTATTTT. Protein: CAWSVRTDTQYF.

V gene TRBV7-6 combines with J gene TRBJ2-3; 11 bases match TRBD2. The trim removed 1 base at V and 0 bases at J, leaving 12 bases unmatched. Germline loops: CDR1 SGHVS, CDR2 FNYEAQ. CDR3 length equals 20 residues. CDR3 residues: CASSLGPSGGTTASTDTQYF. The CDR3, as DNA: TGTGCCAGCAGCTTAGGCCCTAGCGGGGGGACAACCGCTAGCACAGATACGCAGTATTTT.

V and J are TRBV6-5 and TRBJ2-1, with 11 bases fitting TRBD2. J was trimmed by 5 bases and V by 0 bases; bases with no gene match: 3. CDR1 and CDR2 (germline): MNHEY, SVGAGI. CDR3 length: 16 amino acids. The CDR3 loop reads CASSYSLAGGHNEQFF. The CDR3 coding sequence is TGTGCCAGCAGTTACTCGCTAGCGGGGGGCCACAATGAGCAGTTCTTC.